These T cell receptor beta chains were read from a single sample in a study of cytomegalovirus exposure and HLA in healthy donors. TCRdb keeps only in-frame clones here, not all; method: immunoSEQ multiplex PCR. The repertoire table contains fewer than 85,000 clones. The specimen sequenced was PBMCs. Receptors originate from a woman aged 40 to 50 in good health and CMV-seropositive. Each CDR3 is given with its conserved first and last residue. D genes are given only for firm matches. Size tells how often a clone was seen (once, few, many) or the class of an expanded clone, and some rows leave it out.

J gene: TRBJ2-7
clone size: -
CDR3 length: 13
D gene: -
V gene: TRBV18
CDR3 protein: CASSPGRAYEQYF
CDR3 DNA: TGTGCCAGCTCACCGGGCAGGGCCTACGAGCAGTACTTC

J gene: TRBJ2-2
clone size: -
CDR3 length: 15
D gene: -
V gene: TRBV18
CDR3 protein: CASSPEVGYTGELFF
CDR3 DNA: TGTGCCAGCTCACCAGAGGTCGGCTACACCGGGGAGCTGTTTTTT

J gene: TRBJ2-1
clone size: -
CDR3 length: 15
D gene: TRBD2
V gene: TRBV11-2
CDR3 protein: CASSLERGGRNEQFF
CDR3 DNA: TGTGCCAGCAGCCTAGAGCGGGGCGGCCGCAATGAGCAGTTCTTC

J gene: TRBJ1-4
clone size: -
CDR3 length: 14
D gene: TRBD1
V gene: TRBV15
CDR3 protein: CATSWGGTGEKLFF
CDR3 DNA: TGTGCCACCAGCTGGGGAGGGACAGGGGAAAAACTGTTTTTT

J gene: TRBJ2-7
clone size: -
CDR3 length: 15
D gene: TRBD2
V gene: TRBV7-2
CDR3 protein: CASSLATGGLYEQYF
CDR3 DNA: TGTGCCAGCAGCTTAGCCACGGGAGGGTTGTACGAGCAGTACTTC

J gene: TRBJ2-1
clone size: -
CDR3 length: 13
D gene: -
V gene: TRBV6-6
CDR3 protein: CASSREQYNEQFF
CDR3 DNA: TGTGCCAGCAGTCGGGAACAATACAATGAGCAGTTCTTC

J gene: TRBJ2-3
clone size: -
CDR3 length: 14
D gene: -
V gene: TRBV9
CDR3 protein: CASSVGGFTDTQYF
CDR3 DNA: TGTGCCAGCAGCGTTGGGGGGTTCACAGATACGCAGTATTTT

J gene: TRBJ1-3
clone size: -
CDR3 length: 18
D gene: -
V gene: TRBV7-9
CDR3 protein: CASSRITGYGSSGNTIYF
CDR3 DNA: TGTGCCAGCAGCAGGATAACAGGTTATGGATCCTCTGGAAACACCATATATTTT

J gene: TRBJ2-7
clone size: -
CDR3 length: 16
D gene: -
V gene: TRBV4-2
CDR3 protein: CASSQDGARASYEQYF
CDR3 DNA: TGTGCCAGCAGCCAAGATGGGGCCAGGGCCTCCTACGAGCAGTACTTC

J gene: TRBJ1-5
clone size: -
CDR3 length: 16
D gene: -
V gene: TRBV19
CDR3 protein: CASSPNSGVEYQPQHF
CDR3 DNA: TGTGCCAGTAGCCCCAATTCGGGAGTCGAATATCAGCCCCAGCATTTT

J gene: TRBJ2-2
clone size: -
CDR3 length: 19
D gene: -
V gene: TRBV21-1
CDR3 protein: CASSPGTGGIVFNTGELFF
CDR3 DNA: TGTGCCAGCAGCCCCGGGACAGGGGGAATAGTTTTCAACACCGGGGAGCTGTTTTTT

J gene: TRBJ1-1
clone size: -
CDR3 length: 15
D gene: -
V gene: TRBV19
CDR3 protein: CASTPGQLYNTEAFF
CDR3 DNA: TGTGCCAGTACCCCGGGACAACTTTATAACACTGAAGCTTTCTTT

J gene: TRBJ1-5
clone size: -
CDR3 length: 21
D gene: TRBD1
V gene: TRBV12-5
CDR3 protein: CASGLGGKTGRNSNSNQPQHF
CDR3 DNA: TGTGCTAGTGGTTTGGGTGGTAAGACAGGGAGGAATAGCAATAGCAATCAGCCCCAGCATTTT

J gene: TRBJ2-7
clone size: -
CDR3 length: 13
D gene: TRBD1
V gene: TRBV10-3
CDR3 protein: CAISGQGVNEQYF
CDR3 DNA: TGTGCCATCAGTGGGCAGGGGGTCAACGAGCAGTACTTC

J gene: TRBJ1-1
clone size: -
CDR3 length: 12
D gene: -
V gene: TRBV19
CDR3 protein: CASTNRPTEAFF
CDR3 DNA: TGTGCCAGTACCAACAGGCCGACTGAAGCTTTCTTT

J gene: TRBJ2-7
clone size: large
CDR3 length: 14
D gene: TRBD2
V gene: TRBV4-1
CDR3 protein: CASSPTSTSYEQYF
CDR3 DNA: TGCGCCAGCAGCCCGACTAGCACATCATACGAGCAGTACTTC

J gene: TRBJ1-1
clone size: -
CDR3 length: 16
D gene: TRBD1
V gene: TRBV19
CDR3 protein: CASSRRTGGVYTEAFF
CDR3 DNA: TGTGCCAGTAGTAGAAGGACAGGGGGGGTTTACACTGAAGCTTTCTTT

J gene: TRBJ1-1
clone size: -
CDR3 length: 16
D gene: -
V gene: TRBV7-8
CDR3 protein: CASSFFRDTRDTEAFF
CDR3 DNA: TGTGCCAGCAGCTTCTTCCGGGACACAAGGGACACTGAAGCTTTCTTT

J gene: TRBJ2-1
clone size: -
CDR3 length: 17
D gene: TRBD2
V gene: TRBV7-8
CDR3 protein: CASSPRPRGGLDNEQFF
CDR3 DNA: TGTGCCAGCAGCCCCCGGCCCCGGGGGGGCCTTGACAATGAGCAGTTCTTC

J gene: TRBJ2-3
clone size: -
CDR3 length: 18
D gene: TRBD2
V gene: TRBV7-3
CDR3 protein: CASSFGRGGANPTDTQYF
CDR3 DNA: TGTGCCAGCAGCTTCGGGCGGGGGGGAGCCAATCCCACAGATACGCAGTATTTT

J gene: TRBJ2-2
clone size: -
CDR3 length: 13
D gene: -
V gene: TRBV13
CDR3 protein: CASSLGRPGELFF
CDR3 DNA: TGTGCCAGCAGCTTAGGGAGGCCCGGGGAGCTGTTTTTT

J gene: TRBJ1-2
clone size: -
CDR3 length: 12
D gene: -
V gene: TRBV30
CDR3 protein: CAWSVDTYGYTF
CDR3 DNA: TGTGCCTGGAGTGTGGACACCTATGGCTACACCTTC

J gene: TRBJ1-4
clone size: -
CDR3 length: 15
D gene: TRBD1
V gene: TRBV19
CDR3 protein: CATAGTGAGEEKLFF
CDR3 DNA: TGTGCCACCGCCGGGACAGGGGCGGGGGAAGAAAAACTGTTTTTT

J gene: TRBJ1-2
clone size: -
CDR3 length: 15
D gene: TRBD1
V gene: TRBV29-1
CDR3 protein: CSVDGTGQYGYGYTF
CDR3 DNA: TGCAGCGTTGACGGGACAGGGCAATACGGCTATGGCTACACCTTC

J gene: TRBJ1-5
clone size: -
CDR3 length: 12
D gene: -
V gene: TRBV29-1
CDR3 protein: CSVAGFGQPQHF
CDR3 DNA: TGCAGCGTTGCGGGTTTCGGTCAGCCCCAGCATTTT

J gene: TRBJ1-5
clone size: -
CDR3 length: 15
D gene: TRBD1
V gene: TRBV28
CDR3 protein: CASSFLGTGIQPQHF
CDR3 DNA: TGTGCCAGCAGTTTTCTAGGGACAGGGATCCAGCCCCAGCATTTT

J gene: TRBJ2-5
clone size: -
CDR3 length: 14
D gene: TRBD1
V gene: TRBV27
CDR3 protein: CASRVLAGGETQYF
CDR3 DNA: TGTGCCAGCAGAGTCCTGGCAGGGGGAGAGACCCAGTACTTC

J gene: TRBJ2-3
clone size: -
CDR3 length: 13
D gene: -
V gene: TRBV4-3
CDR3 protein: CASSQGAVDTQYF
CDR3 DNA: TGCGCCAGCAGCCAAGGAGCTGTAGATACGCAGTATTTT

J gene: TRBJ1-2
clone size: -
CDR3 length: 13
D gene: TRBD1
V gene: TRBV28
CDR3 protein: CASNLGQTGGYTF
CDR3 DNA: TGTGCCAGCAATCTAGGACAGACAGGGGGCTACACCTTC

J gene: TRBJ2-6
clone size: -
CDR3 length: 17
D gene: TRBD1
V gene: TRBV25-1
CDR3 protein: CASSPRQGVPGANVLTF
CDR3 DNA: TGTGCCAGCAGTCCCCGACAGGGCGTACCTGGGGCCAACGTCCTGACTTTC

J gene: TRBJ1-2
clone size: -
CDR3 length: 14
D gene: -
V gene: TRBV28
CDR3 protein: CASSPGDTSYGYTF
CDR3 DNA: TGTGCCAGCAGTCCAGGGGACACCAGCTATGGCTACACCTTC

J gene: TRBJ2-7
clone size: -
CDR3 length: 13
D gene: -
V gene: TRBV27
CDR3 protein: CASSYDRRGQQYF
CDR3 DNA: TGTGCCAGCAGTTATGACCGCAGAGGGCAGCAGTACTTC

J gene: TRBJ1-2
clone size: -
CDR3 length: 11
D gene: TRBD1
V gene: TRBV2
CDR3 protein: CASMRDRPATF
CDR3 DNA: TGTGCCAGCATGAGGGACAGGCCGGCCACCTTC

J gene: TRBJ2-5
clone size: -
CDR3 length: 15
D gene: TRBD1
V gene: TRBV7-2
CDR3 protein: CASSFGQGGLETQYF
CDR3 DNA: TGTGCCAGCAGCTTTGGACAGGGTGGATTGGAGACCCAGTACTTC

J gene: TRBJ2-1
clone size: medium-sized
CDR3 length: 14
D gene: TRBD1
V gene: TRBV6-1
CDR3 protein: CASSDTLTGTVDFF
CDR3 DNA: TGTGCCAGCAGTGATACTCTTACCGGGACAGTGGATTTCTTC

J gene: TRBJ2-7
clone size: -
CDR3 length: 14
D gene: TRBD1
V gene: TRBV2
CDR3 protein: CASSAGTGTYEQYF
CDR3 DNA: TGTGCCAGCAGCGCCGGGACAGGGACCTACGAGCAGTACTTC

J gene: TRBJ2-4
clone size: -
CDR3 length: 15
D gene: -
V gene: TRBV4-2
CDR3 protein: CASSQDGNSKNIQYF
CDR3 DNA: TGTGCCAGCAGCCAAGACGGGAACAGCAAAAACATTCAGTACTTC

J gene: TRBJ2-3
clone size: -
CDR3 length: 14
D gene: TRBD1
V gene: TRBV7-2
CDR3 protein: CASSSGTGIDTQYF
CDR3 DNA: TGTGCCAGCAGCTCGGGGACAGGGATAGATACGCAGTATTTT

J gene: TRBJ1-1
clone size: -
CDR3 length: 17
D gene: -
V gene: TRBV27
CDR3 protein: CASSFTPPQVESTEAFF
CDR3 DNA: TGTGCCAGCAGTTTCACCCCCCCCCAGGTCGAAAGCACTGAAGCTTTCTTT

J gene: TRBJ2-1
clone size: -
CDR3 length: 15
D gene: TRBD1
V gene: TRBV5-1
CDR3 protein: CASSLMGQENNEQFF
CDR3 DNA: TGCGCCAGCAGCCTAATGGGACAGGAGAACAATGAGCAGTTCTTC

J gene: TRBJ1-2
clone size: -
CDR3 length: 14
D gene: TRBD1
V gene: TRBV6-4
CDR3 protein: CASSPSGGDYGYTF
CDR3 DNA: TGTGCCAGCAGTCCTTCAGGGGGTGACTATGGCTACACCTTC

J gene: TRBJ2-6
clone size: -
CDR3 length: 16
D gene: TRBD1
V gene: TRBV12-5
CDR3 protein: CASGLDRGSGANVLTF
CDR3 DNA: TGTGCTAGTGGTTTGGACAGGGGCTCTGGGGCCAACGTCCTGACTTTC

J gene: TRBJ2-7
clone size: -
CDR3 length: 15
D gene: -
V gene: TRBV28
CDR3 protein: CASSLTSASSYEQYF
CDR3 DNA: TGTGCCAGCAGTTTAACTTCAGCGTCCTCCTACGAGCAGTACTTC

J gene: TRBJ2-3
clone size: -
CDR3 length: 14
D gene: -
V gene: TRBV6-1
CDR3 protein: CASSGGRRTDTQYF
CDR3 DNA: TGTGCCAGCAGTGGAGGCCGACGCACAGATACGCAGTATTTT

J gene: TRBJ2-3
clone size: -
CDR3 length: 19
D gene: TRBD2
V gene: TRBV5-3
CDR3 protein: CARSCGGASAKRSTDTQYF
CDR3 DNA: TGTGCCAGAAGTTGCGGGGGGGCTAGCGCTAAGAGAAGCACAGATACGCAGTATTTT

J gene: TRBJ2-3
clone size: -
CDR3 length: 13
D gene: -
V gene: TRBV7-3
CDR3 protein: CASSLLLQDTQYF
CDR3 DNA: TGTGCCAGCAGCTTACTATTGCAAGATACGCAGTATTTT

J gene: TRBJ1-5
clone size: -
CDR3 length: 14
D gene: -
V gene: TRBV19
CDR3 protein: CASSMGAINQPQHF
CDR3 DNA: TGTGCCAGTAGTATGGGGGCGATAAATCAGCCCCAGCATTTT

J gene: TRBJ2-3
clone size: -
CDR3 length: 15
D gene: TRBD2
V gene: TRBV19
CDR3 protein: CASRGLAGFTDTQYF
CDR3 DNA: TGTGCCAGTAGGGGACTAGCGGGTTTCACAGATACGCAGTATTTT

J gene: TRBJ1-5
clone size: -
CDR3 length: 15
D gene: -
V gene: TRBV28
CDR3 protein: CASSLDGGLLQPQHF
CDR3 DNA: TGTGCCAGCAGTTTAGACGGGGGGCTCCTTCAGCCCCAGCATTTT

J gene: TRBJ1-3
clone size: -
CDR3 length: 14
D gene: -
V gene: TRBV6-5
CDR3 protein: CASGRGGRGDTIYF
CDR3 DNA: TGTGCCAGCGGGAGGGGGGGCCGAGGGGACACCATATATTTT

J gene: TRBJ2-7
clone size: -
CDR3 length: 11
D gene: -
V gene: TRBV29-1
CDR3 protein: CSGRTVYEQYF
CDR3 DNA: TGCAGCGGCCGGACAGTCTACGAGCAGTACTTC

J gene: TRBJ2-1
clone size: -
CDR3 length: 18
D gene: TRBD2
V gene: TRBV7-3
CDR3 protein: CASSLTSLAGRGYNEQFF
CDR3 DNA: TGTGCCAGCAGCTTAACGTCGTTAGCGGGGAGAGGCTACAATGAGCAGTTCTTC

J gene: TRBJ2-2
clone size: -
CDR3 length: 16
D gene: -
V gene: TRBV7-3
CDR3 protein: CASSPGLGGNTGELFF
CDR3 DNA: TGTGCCAGCAGCCCGGGCCTAGGGGGGAACACCGGGGAGCTGTTTTTT